This T cell receptor beta chain emerged from a study of cytomegalovirus exposure and HLA in healthy donors. In the PCR, 60 Vbeta and 13 Jbeta primers were used. This table comes from immunoSEQ multiplex PCR, and its TCRdb copy is limited to in-frame clones, with some not included. The top ten clones hold approximately 1.5% of a sample with about 160,000 clones, about 72% of them seen once. The CDR3 has 15 residues. The junction had 7 bases not matched to a gene; V was cut back by 4 bases and J by 7 bases. CDR1 and CDR2 (germline): MNHEY, SVGAGI. This clonotype was sampled from a male donor in good health and CMV-seronegative. V usage is TRBV6-5 and J usage is TRBJ1-6, with TRBD1 matching 7 bases. The sample comprised PBMCs. DNA for the CDR3: TGTGCCAGCAGTTTCCGACCGGGACAGAATTCACCCCTCCACTTT. This encodes CASSFRPGQNSPLHF.